The clone carrying this T cell receptor (beta chain) was detected a few times. Its specificity is unknown. The investigators reverse transcribed all of the isolated RNA, so they sequenced expressed TCRB transcripts. Assay: immunoSEQ multiplex PCR; the TCRdb copy retains only in-frame clones and omits some. This sample has 600,000 or so clones, with around 12% found just once. These data are taken from a study of beta chain features in type 1 diabetes. Findings and caveats of the study: When Type 1 diabetes patients were examined, their TCRB CDR3s proved moderately but significantly shorter in all four CD4+ subsets. PCR might show a preference for shorter templates, equally across patients and controls. Whether HLA type affects TCRB rearrangement stayed undetermined in the present work.

The germline CDR1 and CDR2 sequences are SQVTM and ANQGSEA. The CDR3 runs 13 residues. Trimming left V 3 bases short and J 3 bases short, with 11 bases between. Cells sorted by CD45RO/CCR7/CD25/CD127/CD95/CD27 comprised CD4+ naive, central memory, regulatory and stem cell-like memory cells. Sort purity for all populations was recorded as exceeding 98%. The sequence derives from a man aged 25 to 40 with type 1 diabetes. The sample consisted of naive CD4+ T cells from blood. This rearrangement joins TRBV29-1 to TRBJ1-2; D not certain. CDR3 amino acids: CSVDRGAYYGYTF. The CDR3 nucleotides are TGCAGCGTTGATCGGGGAGCCTACTATGGCTACACCTTC.